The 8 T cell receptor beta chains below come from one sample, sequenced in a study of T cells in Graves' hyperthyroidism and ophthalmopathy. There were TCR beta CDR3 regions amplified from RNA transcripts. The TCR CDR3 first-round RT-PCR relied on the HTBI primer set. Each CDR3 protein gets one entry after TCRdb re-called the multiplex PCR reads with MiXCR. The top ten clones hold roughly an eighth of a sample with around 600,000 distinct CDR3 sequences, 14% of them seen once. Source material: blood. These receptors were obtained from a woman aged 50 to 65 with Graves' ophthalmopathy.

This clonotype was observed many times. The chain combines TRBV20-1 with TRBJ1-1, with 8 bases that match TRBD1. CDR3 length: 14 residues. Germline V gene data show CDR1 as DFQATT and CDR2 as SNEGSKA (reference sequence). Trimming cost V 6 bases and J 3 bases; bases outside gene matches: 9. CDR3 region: CSAPDRVLHTEAFF. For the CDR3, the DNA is TGCAGTGCGCCGGACAGGGTATTGCACACTGAAGCTTTCTTT.

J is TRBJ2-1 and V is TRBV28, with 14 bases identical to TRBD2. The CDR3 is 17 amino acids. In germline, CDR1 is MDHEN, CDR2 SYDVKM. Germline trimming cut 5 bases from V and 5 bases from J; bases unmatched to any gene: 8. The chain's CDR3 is CASSPPTSGRAHNEQFF. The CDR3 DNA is TGTGCCAGCAGTCCTCCGACTAGCGGGAGGGCTCACAATGAGCAGTTCTTC.

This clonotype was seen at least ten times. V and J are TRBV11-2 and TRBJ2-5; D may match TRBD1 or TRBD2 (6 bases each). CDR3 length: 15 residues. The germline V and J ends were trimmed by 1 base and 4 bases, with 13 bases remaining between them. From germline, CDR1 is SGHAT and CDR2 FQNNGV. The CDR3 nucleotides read TGTGCCAGCAGCTTAGTTGGGCCGGGGGCAGAGACCCAGTACTTC. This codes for CASSLVGPGAETQYF.

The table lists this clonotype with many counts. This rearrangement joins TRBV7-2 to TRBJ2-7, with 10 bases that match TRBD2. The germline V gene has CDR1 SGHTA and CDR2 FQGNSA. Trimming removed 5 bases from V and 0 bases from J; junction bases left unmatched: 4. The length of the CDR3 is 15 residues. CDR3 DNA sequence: TGTGCCAGCAGCGCAGGACTAGCGGTCTCCTACGAGCAGTACTTC. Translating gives CASSAGLAVSYEQYF.

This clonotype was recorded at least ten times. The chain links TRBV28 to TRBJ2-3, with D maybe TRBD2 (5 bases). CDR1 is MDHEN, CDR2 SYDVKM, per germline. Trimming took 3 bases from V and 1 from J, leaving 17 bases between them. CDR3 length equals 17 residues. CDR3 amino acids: CASSFGKGVGGTDTQYF. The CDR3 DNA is TGTGCCAGCAGTTTCGGGAAGGGAGTAGGAGGCACAGATACGCAGTATTTT. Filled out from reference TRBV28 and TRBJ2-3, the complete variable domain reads DVKVTQSSRYLVKRTGEKVFLECVQDMDHENMFWYRQDPGLGLRLIYFSYDVKMKEKGDIPEGYSVSREKKERFSLILESASTNQTSMYLCASSFGKGVGGTDTQYFGPGTRLTVL.

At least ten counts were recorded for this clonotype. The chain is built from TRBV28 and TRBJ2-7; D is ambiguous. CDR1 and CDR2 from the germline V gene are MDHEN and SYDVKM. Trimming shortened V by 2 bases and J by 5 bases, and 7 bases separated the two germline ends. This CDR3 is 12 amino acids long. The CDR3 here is CASSLKVNEQYF. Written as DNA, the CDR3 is TGTGCCAGCAGTTTAAAAGTCAACGAGCAGTACTTC.

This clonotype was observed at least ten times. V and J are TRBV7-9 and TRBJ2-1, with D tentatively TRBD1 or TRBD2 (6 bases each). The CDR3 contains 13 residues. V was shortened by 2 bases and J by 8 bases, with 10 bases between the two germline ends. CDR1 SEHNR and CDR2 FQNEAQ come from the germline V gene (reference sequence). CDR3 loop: CASSLNGGYEQFF. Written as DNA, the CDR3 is TGTGCCAGCAGCTTAAACGGGGGCTATGAGCAGTTCTTC.

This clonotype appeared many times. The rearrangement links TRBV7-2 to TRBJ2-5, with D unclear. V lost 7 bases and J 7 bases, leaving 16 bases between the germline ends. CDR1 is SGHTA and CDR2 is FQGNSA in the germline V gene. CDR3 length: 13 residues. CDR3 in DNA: TGTGCCAGCATCGACGTGAGTCTAGGGACCCAGTACTTC. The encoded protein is CASIDVSLGTQYF. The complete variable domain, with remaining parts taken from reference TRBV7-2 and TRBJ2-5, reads GAGVSQSPSNKVTEKGKDVELRCDPISGHTALYWYRQSLGQGLEFLIYFQGNSAPDKSGLPSDRFSAERTGGSVSTLTIQRTQQEDSAVYLCASIDVSLGTQYFGPGTRLLVL.